This record looks at one T cell receptor beta chain sequence and its context. This sample stems from a study of blood T cell repertoires in COVID-19. Study overall: COVID-19 samples collected from the United States, Italy and Spain covered acute and convalescent phases. Sources were T cells, B-cell-depleted T cells, or PBMCs; the material itself was cDNA or gDNA.

How the authors handled the data: The assay estimated nucleated cells by amplifying reference gene primers. Clones were read by immunoSEQ multiplex PCR, and TCRdb kept only the in-frame ones, dropping some. D and trimming come from the DNA, and the V and J calls and clone size come from that table. The sample yields about 170,000 clones, roughly four fifths seen once. This TCR was sampled from a human donor with acute or convalescent COVID-19. The donor label of this sample is uncertain. The sequenced sample consisted of peripheral blood.

As DNA, the CDR3 is TGTGCCATCAGTGAGTCATCGTTGGGACAGGGGGGACGGAATCAGCCCCAGCATTTT. It encodes CAISESSLGQGGRNQPQHF. This chain connects TRBV10-3 to TRBJ1-5, with 11 bases lining up with TRBD1. V dropped 0 bases and J dropped 4; count of bases not matched to a gene: 11. CDR1 and CDR2 from the germline V gene are ENHRY and SYGVKD. This CDR3 has 19 amino acids.